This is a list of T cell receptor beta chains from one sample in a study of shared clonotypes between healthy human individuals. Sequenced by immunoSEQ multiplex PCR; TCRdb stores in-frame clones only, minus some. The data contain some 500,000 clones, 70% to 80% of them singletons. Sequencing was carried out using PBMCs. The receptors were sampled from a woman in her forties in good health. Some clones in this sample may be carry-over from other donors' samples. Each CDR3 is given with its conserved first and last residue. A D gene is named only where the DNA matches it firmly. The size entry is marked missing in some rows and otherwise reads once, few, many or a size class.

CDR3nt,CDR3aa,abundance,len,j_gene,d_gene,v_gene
TGTGCCAGCAGCTTCTCAACAGGGGACAAAGCTTTCTTT,CASSFSTGDKAFF,few,13,TRBJ1-1,TRBD1,TRBV7-9
TGTGCCAGCTCACCACGGGGCGGAGCCACCACAGATACGCAGTATTTT,CASSPRGGATTDTQYF,.,16,TRBJ2-3,.,TRBV18
TGTGCCAGCTCACCACAGCGGGACTTGACAGATGCGCAGTATTTT,CASSPQRDLTDAQYF,.,15,TRBJ2-3,TRBD2,TRBV18
TGCGCCAGCAGCTTGGGGACAGTGCTCTCCTACGAGCAGTACTTC,CASSLGTVLSYEQYF,.,15,TRBJ2-7,.,TRBV5-1
TGTGCCAGCAGCTTAGGACGGGACAGGGGTTCCTGGAACACTGAAGCTTTCTTT,CASSLGRDRGSWNTEAFF,.,18,TRBJ1-1,TRBD1,TRBV7-7
TGTGCCAGCAGCTGGGACAGGGGGCCCCCCTACGAGCAGTACTTC,CASSWDRGPPYEQYF,.,15,TRBJ2-7,TRBD1,TRBV5-4
TGTGCCATCAGTGGTGCGAGGGGGGGAGCATCTGGGGCCAACGTCCTGACTTTC,CAISGARGGASGANVLTF,.,18,TRBJ2-6,.,TRBV10-3
TGTGCCAGCAGTTTCGTAGCCAAAAACATTCAGTACTTC,CASSFVAKNIQYF,.,13,TRBJ2-4,.,TRBV28
TGTGCCAGCAGCCCGCCATTTTGGCTTGGCACTGAAGCTTTCTTT,CASSPPFWLGTEAFF,.,15,TRBJ1-1,.,TRBV5-4
TGTGCCAGCAGCATCCCCCTCGGGGCCACCAACTATGGCTACACCTTC,CASSIPLGATNYGYTF,few,16,TRBJ1-2,.,TRBV9
TGTGCTAGTGGTTTGTACTGGGTGGTGACTAGCGGTTGTGGGAGTTCCTACGAGCAGTACTTC,CASGLYWVVTSGCGSSYEQYF,.,21,TRBJ2-7,TRBD2,TRBV12-5
TGTGCCAGCTCACCAAATCGAGCGGGAGACCCCGGTACGCAGTATTTT,CASSPNRAGDPGTQYF,once,16,TRBJ2-3,TRBD2,TRBV18
TGTGCCACCGGGGGGCAGACTAATGAAAAACTGTTTTTT,CATGGQTNEKLFF,.,13,TRBJ1-4,.,TRBV19
TGCGCCAGCAGCTTGGGCTACACTGAAGCTTTCTTT,CASSLGYTEAFF,.,12,TRBJ1-1,.,TRBV5-1
TGTGCCAGCAGCTTACTAGCGGGAGTGGGCACCGGGGAGCTGTTTTTT,CASSLLAGVGTGELFF,.,16,TRBJ2-2,TRBD2,TRBV7-9
TGTGCCAGCAGCTGGACTAGCGAGTACAATGAGCAGTTCTTC,CASSWTSEYNEQFF,.,14,TRBJ2-1,TRBD2,TRBV7-3
TGTGCCATCAGTGAAGTAGCGGATACGCAGTATTTT,CAISEVADTQYF,once,12,TRBJ2-3,.,TRBV10-3
TGTGCCAGCCAGGAGGGGGGCGCTTCCTACGAGCAGTACTTC,CASQEGGASYEQYF,.,14,TRBJ2-7,.,TRBV6-6
TGCAGCGTGCGCTTGACAGGGAGCTCTGGAAACACCATATATTTT,CSVRLTGSSGNTIYF,.,15,TRBJ1-3,TRBD1,TRBV29-1
TGTGCCAGCAGCTTAGGCCCGGACAGGGACCCGTTCTTC,CASSLGPDRDPFF,once,13,TRBJ2-1,TRBD1,TRBV11-2